These T cell receptor beta chains were read from a single sample in a study of blood T cell repertoires in COVID-19. Produced via immunoSEQ multiplex PCR; TCRdb's table is partial and in-frame only. The sample holds fewer than 250,000 clones; around 82% are singletons and the top ten take about 2.3%. The sequencing input was peripheral blood. The receptors derive from a woman aged 40 to 50 with active or convalescent COVID-19. The CDR3 runs from the conserved cysteine through the conserved F or W. The D gene is left open where the match is weak. Only some rows state a clone size, as once, few, many or a class for expanded clones.

TRBV11-3	TRBJ2-1	TRBD2	.	TGTGCCAGCAGCCCCCGGGAAACTAGCGGGAGGTCCGCCTACAATGAGCAGTTCTTC	CASSPRETSGRSAYNEQFF
TRBV6-2/TRBV6-3	TRBJ1-1	TRBD1	.	TGTGCCAGCAGTTACGGGACAGGGGTCGCTGAAGCTTTCTTT	CASSYGTGVAEAFF
TRBV6-5	TRBJ2-1	TRBD1	many	TGTGCCAGCAGACCAGGGGGCGCATCCTACAATGAGCAGTTCTTC	CASRPGGASYNEQFF
TRBV5-4	TRBJ2-3	TRBD2	once	TGTGCCAGCAGCTTCGGACTAGAGAGCACAGATACGCAGTATTTT	CASSFGLESTDTQYF
TRBV9	TRBJ2-3	TRBD2	.	TGTGCCAGCAGCCCTACGAGCGGGGGAGTAAATACGCAGTATTTT	CASSPTSGGVNTQYF
TRBV6-2/TRBV6-3	TRBJ2-1	.	.	TGTGCCAGCAGTTACCCAGCTGGGGCAGGGAATGAGCAGTTCTTC	CASSYPAGAGNEQFF
TRBV4-1	TRBJ1-3	.	.	TGCGCCAGCAGCCAAGAAAACACCCGGGGGGCCACCATATATTTT	CASSQENTRGATIYF
TRBV5-6	TRBJ2-5	.	.	TGTGCCAGCAGCCCCCTTAGAAGCGGGTCGGAGACCCAGTACTTC	CASSPLRSGSETQYF
TRBV19	TRBJ1-6	.	.	TGTGCCAGTAGTATCGGGACATTTAATTCACCCCTCCACTTT	CASSIGTFNSPLHF
TRBV27	TRBJ2-2	TRBD2	.	TGTGCCAGCAGCCACCACCTGACTAGCGGCACCGGGGAGCTGTTTTTT	CASSHHLTSGTGELFF
TRBV28	TRBJ2-7	TRBD1	.	TGTGCCAGCTCGGACAGGGGGCTATCTCCCACACGAGGGCAGTACTTC	CASSDRGLSPTRGQYF
TRBV24-1	TRBJ2-2	.	.	TGTGCCACCAGTGATGTTACAGGGCGCGGGGAGCTGTTTTTT	CATSDVTGRGELFF
TRBV2	TRBJ1-1	TRBD1	.	TGTGCCAGCAGTGGAGGGACAGAAGAAGCTTTCTTT	CASSGGTEEAFF
TRBV7-2	TRBJ1-3	.	once	TGTGCCAGCAGCGCCACCGGGACTACAAACACCATATATTTT	CASSATGTTNTIYF
TRBV27	TRBJ1-3	TRBD1	.	TGTGCCAGCGGACAGGGGCCTGGAAACACCATATATTTT	CASGQGPGNTIYF
TRBV20-1	TRBJ1-1	.	.	TGCAGTGCTTCCTATCTCGAAGCTTTCTTT	CSASYLEAFF
TRBV30	TRBJ2-7	.	.	TGTGCCTGGAGTCCAGGGCTCGAGCAGTACTTC	CAWSPGLEQYF
TRBV28	TRBJ1-2	TRBD1	.	TGTGCCAGCAGTCAAGGGACAGGGGGCGCCGTCACCTTC	CASSQGTGGAVTF
TRBV10-3	TRBJ2-7	.	.	TGTGCCATCAGTGACCCCCGGGGGGACAGGCCCTCCTACGAGCAGTACTTC	CAISDPRGDRPSYEQYF
TRBV2	TRBJ1-1	.	.	TGTGCCAGCGAGCAGTCGGGGACTTTCTTT	CASEQSGTFF
TRBV18	TRBJ2-3	.	.	TGTGCCAGCTCACCTCCTCCGGTATTATCCACAGATACGCAGTATTTT	CASSPPPVLSTDTQYF
TRBV2	TRBJ1-1	TRBD1	.	TGTGCCAGCCGGGGACAGTATTACACTGAAGCTTTCTTT	CASRGQYYTEAFF
TRBV7-9	TRBJ2-7	TRBD1	.	TGTGCCAGCAGTCCGAGTTACGGGACAGGTTCCTACGAGCAGTACTTC	CASSPSYGTGSYEQYF
TRBV9	TRBJ1-2	TRBD1	.	TGTGCCAGCAGCGTAGACAGGGGGTATGGCTACACCTTC	CASSVDRGYGYTF
TRBV28	TRBJ1-4	TRBD1	.	TGTGCCAGCAGTTTTGGGACAGGGGGCGGGATGGCAACTAATGAAAAACTGTTTTTT	CASSFGTGGGMATNEKLFF
TRBV6-6	TRBJ1-3	TRBD1	once	TGTGCCAGCCGTGACAGGGGCTCTGGAAACACCATATATTTT	CASRDRGSGNTIYF
TRBV27	TRBJ2-5	TRBD2	.	TGTGCCAGCGGGCGGGGGGGCCTCGAGACCCAGTACTTC	CASGRGGLETQYF
TRBV10-1	TRBJ2-7	TRBD1	.	TGCGCCAGCAGACAGAGGAACCGGGACAGTGAATCGTACGAGCAGTACTTC	CASRQRNRDSESYEQYF
TRBV6-6	TRBJ1-6	.	once	TGTGCCAGCAGTTACTCGAAGCAGGGTTGGGATTCACCCCTCCACTTT	CASSYSKQGWDSPLHF
TRBV11-3	TRBJ2-7	TRBD2	.	TGTGCCAGCAGCTTAGCGGGGACTAGCGGCTACGAGCAGTACTTC	CASSLAGTSGYEQYF
TRBV6-6	TRBJ2-1	.	.	TGTGCCAGCAGTTACTCATTCGGGGGAGACAATGAGCAGTTCTTC	CASSYSFGGDNEQFF
TRBV9	TRBJ1-1	TRBD1	.	TGTGCCAGCAGCGTAGGACAGGGCTCTGAGGCTTTCTTT	CASSVGQGSEAFF
TRBV6-2/TRBV6-3	TRBJ1-1	TRBD1	.	TGTGCCAGCAGTTACTTACCGGGACAGGGAACGAACACTGAAGCTTTCTTT	CASSYLPGQGTNTEAFF
TRBV4-1	TRBJ1-6	TRBD1	.	TGCGCCAGCAGCCAAGGTAACAGGGGGTCCGGTTCACCCCTCCACTTT	CASSQGNRGSGSPLHF
TRBV12-5	TRBJ2-7	.	few	TGTGCTAGTGGCCCACTAAGCTCCTACGAGCAGTACTTC	CASGPLSSYEQYF
TRBV24-1	TRBJ2-5	TRBD1	medium-sized	TGTGCCACCAGTGATCCCGAAAGACAGGGGCTGGAGACCCAGTACTTC	CATSDPERQGLETQYF
TRBV4-2	TRBJ2-1	TRBD2	.	TGTGCCAGCAGCCACCTGGGACTAGCGGGGGAGATATACAATGAGCAGTTCTTC	CASSHLGLAGEIYNEQFF
TRBV12-3/TRBV12-4	TRBJ2-2	.	.	TGTGCCAGCAGCCCCAGGGACACCGGGGAGCTGTTTTTT	CASSPRDTGELFF
TRBV6-5	TRBJ1-4	TRBD1	.	TGTGCCAGCGGGGGACAGGGGTCCGATGAAAAACTGTTTTTT	CASGGQGSDEKLFF
TRBV3-1/TRBV3-2	TRBJ2-1	TRBD2	.	TGTGCCAGCAGCCTACAAGGGACTAGCGGTCCCTACAATGAGCAGTTCTTC	CASSLQGTSGPYNEQFF
TRBV25-1	TRBJ1-1	.	.	TGTGCCAGCAGAGCAAGGACAGACGACACTGAAGCTTTCTTT	CASRARTDDTEAFF
TRBV2	TRBJ2-1	TRBD2	.	TGTGCCAGCAGTCCTCGACTAGCGCCCCAAGGGAATGAGCAGTTCTTC	CASSPRLAPQGNEQFF